What follows are 32 T cell receptor beta chains derived from one specimen sequenced in a study of human T cells and chemical hapten exposure. Indicated time point: patch test 2, 6 weeks after DPC sensitization. Described treatment: therapeutic diphenylcyclopropenone sensitization with weekly scalp DPC. In TCRdb, the RACE reads were re-called with MiXCR into one record per CDR3 protein. The table has around 130,000 distinct CDR3 sequences, about an eighth seen once. Sample: whole blood, taken in connection with sensitization to the hapten diphenylcyclopropenone (DPC). Every receptor here comes from a woman in her forties or fifties with alopecia areata. Some clones in this sample may be carry-over from other donors' samples.

This clonotype was found a few times. The chain is built from TRBV12-3 or TRBV12-4 and TRBJ2-3, with D perhaps TRBD1 or TRBD2 (5 bases each). V was shortened by 3 bases and J by 7 bases, with 23 bases between the two germline ends. The CDR3 covers 17 residues. In DNA, the CDR3 is TGTGCCAGCAGTTTTTCCGGGCCCAAGGGGAACGGGAATACGCAGTATTTT. As protein: CASSFSGPKGNGNTQYF.

V usage is TRBV28 and J usage is TRBJ1-3; the D is unclear. Germline V gives CDR1 MDHEN, CDR2 SYDVKM. V was pared by 3 bases and J by 0 bases, with 12 bases between. The CDR3 totals 16 residues. CDR3 sequence (DNA): TGTGCCAGCAGTTTGTCCAGCGTTCCCTCTGGAAACACCATATATTTT. Its protein is CASSLSSVPSGNTIYF.

This clonotype appeared many times. Written as DNA, the CDR3 is TGTGCCAGCAGCCGGCCCCCGATGGGAGGTGAGCAGTTCTTC. Translated, it gives CASSRPPMGGEQFF. V gene TRBV7-2 combines with J gene TRBJ2-1, with D possibly being TRBD2 (6 bases). The length of the CDR3 is 14 residues. Trimming took 5 bases from V and 9 from J, leaving 17 bases between them. Germline V lookup: CDR1 SGHTA, CDR2 FQGNSA. Supplemented by reference TRBV7-2 and TRBJ2-1, the full variable domain reads GAGVSQSPSNKVTEKGKDVELRCDPISGHTALYWYRQSLGQGLEFLIYFQGNSAPDKSGLPSDRFSAERTGGSVSTLTIQRTQQEDSAVYLCASSRPPMGGEQFFGPGTRLTVL.

The V and J genes are TRBV15 and TRBJ2-1; 10 bases align to TRBD1. The trim removed 5 bases at V and 5 bases at J, leaving 3 bases unmatched. Germline V CDR1 and CDR2: LNHNV, YYDKDF (reference sequence). CDR3 length: 14 amino acids. The DNA of the CDR3 is TGTGCCACCAGCTTGGGACAGGGGAACAATGAGCAGTTCTTC. It yields the protein CATSLGQGNNEQFF.

The chain combines TRBV29-1 with TRBJ2-5, with 12 bases matching TRBD1. The J segment lost 5 bases and the V segment lost 7 bases, leaving 8 bases of the junction unmatched. The CDR3 runs 14 residues. Germline-derived CDR1 and CDR2 are SQVTM and ANQGSEA. This CDR3 reads CSGGTGGKGETQYF. The CDR3 DNA reads TGCAGCGGCGGGACAGGGGGCAAGGGCGAGACCCAGTACTTC.

This clonotype was seen a few times. The rearrangement uses TRBV20-1 and TRBJ2-2, with 8 bases matching TRBD2. Germline V gene sequence: CDR1 DFQATT, CDR2 SNEGSKA (reference sequence). Germline trimming cut 6 bases from V and 7 bases from J; bases unmatched to any gene: 13. CDR3 length: 15 residues. The DNA for the CDR3 is TGCAGTGCAAGACTAGCCGGGAGGGGTAGCGGGGAGCTGTTTTTT. Encoded protein: CSARLAGRGSGELFF.

This clonotype appeared a few times. The chain has TRBV29-1 and TRBJ1-2; D is unresolved. The CDR3 is 15 residues long. Trimming stripped 0 bases from V and 0 bases from J, with 11 bases between. CDR1 is SQVTM and CDR2 is ANQGSEA in the germline V gene. CDR3 sequence reads: CSVEEGAESNYGYTF. The CDR3 nucleotides read TGCAGCGTTGAAGAAGGTGCAGAATCTAACTATGGCTACACCTTC.

There are a few counts of this clonotype. Here the CDR3 DNA reads TGTGCCAGCAGCGCATCCCCCGGACAGGGTTCTGAAAAACTGTTTTTT. Its protein is CASSASPGQGSEKLFF. This chain joins TRBV9 and TRBJ1-4, with 8 bases matching TRBD1. There are 16 residues in the CDR3. Trimming took 3 bases from V and 7 from J; bases not matched to a gene: 11. The V gene's germline CDR1 is SGDLS and CDR2 YYNGEE. The full variable domain, in which reference TRBV9 and TRBJ1-4 provide the parts outside the CDR3, is DSGVTQTPKHLITATGQRVTLRCSPRSGDLSVYWYQQSLDQGLQFLIQYYNGEERAKGNILERFSAQQFPDLHSELNLSSLELGDSALYFCASSASPGQGSEKLFFGSGTQLSVL.

There are a few counts of this clonotype. This chain connects TRBV12-3 or TRBV12-4 to TRBJ1-5; D not certain. CDR3 size: 14 residues. Trimming stripped 4 bases from V and 6 bases from J, with 13 bases between. The CDR3 coding sequence is TGTGCCAGCAGTTCATCGGGGAAGGGTCAGCCCCAGCATTTT. It codes for CASSSSGKGQPQHF.

Only a few counts were recorded for this clonotype. The rearrangement links TRBV19 to TRBJ2-6, with 7 positions matching TRBD1. V shed 5 bases, J shed 4 bases, and the junction held 5 bases outside the gene matches. The germline V gene has CDR1 LNHDA and CDR2 SQIVND (reference sequence). The length of the CDR3 is 15 residues. The CDR3 DNA sequence: TGTGCCAGTAGTGCAGACAGGGCCGGGGCCAACGTCCTGACTTTC. It translates to CASSADRAGANVLTF.

This clonotype appeared a few times. The chain employs TRBV12-3 or TRBV12-4 and TRBJ2-2; TRBD2 aligns across 8 bases. This CDR3 has 14 amino acids. J was trimmed by 6 bases and V by 6 bases; bases with no gene match: 6. CDR3 sequence: CASRIGAGAGELFF. The CDR3 DNA is TGTGCCAGCAGGATAGGAGCGGGAGCCGGGGAGCTGTTTTTT.

The genes are TRBV6-4 and TRBJ2-5; 9 nucleotides line up with TRBD1. Trimming removed 2 bases from V and 3 bases from J; junction bases left unmatched: 4. The CDR3 runs to 15 residues. The germline CDR1 and CDR2 sequences are MRHNA and SNTAGT. CDR3 nucleotide sequence: TGTGCCAGCAGTGACGACAGGGGGGAGAAAGAGACCCAGTACTTC. Amino acids: CASSDDRGEKETQYF.

V usage is TRBV7-9 and J usage is TRBJ1-5; TRBD1 matches 7 bases. CDR3 length equals 15 residues. Germline CDR1 and CDR2: SEHNR and FQNEAQ (reference sequence). The J segment lost 8 bases and the V segment lost 1 base, leaving 8 bases of the junction unmatched. Here the CDR3 reads CASSLGDTGVEPQHF. The DNA for the CDR3 is TGTGCCAGCAGCTTAGGGGATACAGGGGTAGAGCCCCAGCATTTT.

This clonotype showed up just a few times. V gene TRBV6-6 combines with J gene TRBJ2-7; 7 bases map to TRBD1. CDR1 MNHNY and CDR2 SVGAGI come from the germline V gene (reference sequence). CDR3 length: 14 amino acids. V shed 7 bases and J 7 bases; nucleotides not matched to a gene: 13. The CDR3, as DNA: TGTGCCAGCACCCCCGGGACAGCCTTGGAGGAGCAGTACTTC. This encodes CASTPGTALEEQYF.

There are a few counts of this clonotype. V is TRBV11-2 and J is TRBJ1-4, with D unclear. Trimming stripped 5 bases from V and 0 bases from J, with 10 bases between. CDR1 is SGHAT and CDR2 is FQNNGV in the germline V gene. This CDR3 spans 15 amino acids. Here the CDR3 reads CASSPRLATNEKLFF. The CDR3 nucleotides are TGTGCCAGCAGCCCCAGACTGGCAACTAATGAAAAACTGTTTTTT.

This chain links TRBV6-2 or TRBV6-3 with TRBJ2-1; 12 bases line up with TRBD2. The CDR3 consists of 14 residues. Trimming removed 8 bases from V and 4 bases from J; junction bases left unmatched: 3. CDR1 and CDR2 (germline): MNHEY, SVGEGT. CDR3 sequence (DNA): TGTGCCAGCGGGCTAGCGGGAGGGTACAATGAGCAGTTCTTC. Its protein product is CASGLAGGYNEQFF.

This clonotype was counted only a few times. The V call is TRBV24-1, the J call TRBJ2-1; weak D call: TRBD2 (6 bases). The CDR3 is 14 amino acids. The germline V and J ends were trimmed by 6 bases and 7 bases, with 15 bases remaining between them. In germline, CDR1 is KGHDR, CDR2 SFDVKD. The CDR3 region is CATSSQEGRNEQFF. CDR3 coding DNA: TGTGCCACCAGTTCCCAGGAGGGGAGGAATGAGCAGTTCTTC.

This clonotype turned up a few times. The chain joins TRBV27 to TRBJ2-2; 9 positions match TRBD2. The germline gives CDR1 MNHEY, CDR2 SMNVEV (reference sequence). After removal of 1 base from V and 0 bases from J, the junction contained 3 bases not matched to a gene. The CDR3 totals 17 residues. The CDR3 spells CASSLFKREANTGELFF. CDR3 bases: TGTGCCAGCAGTTTATTTAAGCGGGAGGCGAACACCGGGGAGCTGTTTTTT.

This clonotype appeared a few times. The chain employs TRBV18 and TRBJ2-7; 11 bases are shared with TRBD2. CDR1 and CDR2 from the germline V gene are KGHSH and LQKENI. Trimming removed 6 bases from V and 3 bases from J; junction bases left unmatched: 7. CDR3 length: 15 amino acids. DNA for the CDR3: TGTGCCAGCTCGCACCCCGGGACTAGCGGCTACGAGCAGTACTTC. As protein: CASSHPGTSGYEQYF.

V is TRBV5-4 and J is TRBJ2-7; perhaps TRBD1 as D (5 bases). Trimming removed 2 bases from V and 7 bases from J, with 19 bases in between. CDR3 length: 15 amino acids. Germline CDR1 reads SGHNT; CDR2 reads YYREEE (reference sequence). The CDR3: CASSFKAARGGEQYF. The CDR3 coding sequence is TGTGCCAGCAGCTTCAAAGCCGCAAGGGGTGGAGAGCAGTACTTC.

This chain uses TRBV12-3 or TRBV12-4 with TRBJ1-6, with D possibly being TRBD1 (6 bases). The germline V and J ends were trimmed by 5 bases and 8 bases, with 13 bases remaining between them. This CDR3 is built from 14 residues. CDR3 amino acids: CASSAQGRDSPLHF. Written as DNA, the CDR3 is TGTGCCAGCAGTGCACAGGGAAGGGATTCACCCCTCCACTTT.

The chain joins TRBV5-1 to TRBJ2-1; D perhaps matches TRBD1 (5 bases). This CDR3 region has 14 residues. V gave up 0 bases and J gave up 5 bases, with 9 bases separating them. Germline lookup yields CDR1 SGHRS and CDR2 YFSETQ. DNA of the CDR3: TGCGCCAGCAGCTTGGTTGCAGGGAACAATGAGCAGTTCTTC. Translated: CASSLVAGNNEQFF.

This clonotype was recorded at least ten times. This sequence joins TRBV18 and TRBJ2-5; D is undetermined. This CDR3 comprises 14 residues. The germline V gene has CDR1 KGHSH and CDR2 LQKENI. Deletions cut 0 bases from V and 4 bases from J, with 9 bases between. CDR3 amino acids: CASSPPGPGETQYF. In nucleotides, the CDR3 is TGTGCCAGCTCACCACCCGGGCCCGGAGAGACCCAGTACTTC. Using reference TRBV18 and TRBJ2-5 for the parts outside the CDR3, the full variable domain is NAGVMQNPRHLVRRRGQEARLRCSPMKGHSHVYWYRQLPEEGLKFMVYLQKENIIDESGMPKERFSAEFPKEGPSILRIQQVVRGDSAAYFCASSPPGPGETQYFGPGTRLLVL.

This clonotype was counted ten times or more. The chain combines TRBV20-1 with TRBJ1-6; 10 bases map to TRBD1. CDR3 length: 17 residues. After removal of 3 bases from V and 5 bases from J, the junction contained 10 bases not matched to a gene. Germline assignment: CDR1 DFQATT and CDR2 SNEGSKA (reference sequence). As DNA, the CDR3 is TGCAGTGCTAGGGGTGGAGAGGACAGGGGGAATAATTCACCCCTCCACTTT. Protein product: CSARGGEDRGNNSPLHF.

This clonotype was seen many times. The gene calls are TRBV5-4 and TRBJ2-7; 7 nucleotides match TRBD1. CDR3 length: 14 residues. The germline V gene encodes CDR1 SGHNT and CDR2 YYREEE (reference sequence). The junction had 8 bases not matched to a gene; V was cut back by 4 bases and J by 4 bases. The CDR3 loop reads CASSPTDRDYEQYF. The CDR3 DNA reads as TGTGCCAGCAGCCCAACCGACAGGGATTACGAGCAGTACTTC. Full variable domain (rest looked up from reference TRBV5-4 and TRBJ2-7): ETGVTQSPTHLIKTRGQQVTLRCSSQSGHNTVSWYQQALGQGPQFIFQYYREEENGRGNFPPRFSGLQFPNYSSELNVNALELDDSALYLCASSPTDRDYEQYFGPGTRLTVT.

There are many counts of this clonotype. The chain carries TRBV11-3 and TRBJ2-1; D is uncertain. The CDR3 length is 15 residues. Germline lookup yields CDR1 SGHNT and CDR2 YENEEA. Trimming cost V 1 base and J 10 bases, with 17 bases left between them. The CDR3 DNA reads as TGTGCCAGCAGCTTAGGAGGCCTAGAGTATAAAGAGCAGTTCTTC. Its protein product is CASSLGGLEYKEQFF.

CDR3 sequence: CASSLTPNGNDEQFF. CDR3 nucleotide sequence: TGCGCCAGCAGCCTAACCCCGAACGGGAACGATGAGCAGTTCTTC. The J gene is TRBJ2-1, the V gene TRBV5-1; D is perhaps TRBD2 (5 bases). The CDR3 covers 15 residues. Germline V gene sequence: CDR1 SGHRS, CDR2 YFSETQ. Trimming removed 4 bases from V and 8 bases from J, with 19 bases in between.

This clonotype was counted at least ten times. This chain joins TRBV20-1 and TRBJ2-3; a weak D match, TRBD2 (6 bases). CDR3 length: 18 amino acids. The ends were cut back, 4 bases at V and 3 bases at J, with 26 bases in the middle. The germline V gene has CDR1 DFQATT and CDR2 SNEGSKA (reference sequence). CDR3 protein: CSAISHLPGLARTDTQYF. DNA of the CDR3: TGCAGTGCTATAAGCCACCTACCCGGGCTAGCGAGAACAGATACGCAGTATTTT.

This clonotype was recorded a few times. This CDR3 reads CASSPPLAGVADTQYF. CDR3 sequence (DNA): TGTGCCAGCTCACCCCCCCTAGCGGGAGTGGCAGATACGCAGTATTTT. The gene calls are TRBV18 and TRBJ2-3; 10 positions match TRBD2. Germline lookup yields CDR1 KGHSH and CDR2 LQKENI. V was clipped by 3 bases and J by 4 bases; unmatched bases: 7. CDR3 length: 16 residues.

This rearrangement joins TRBV29-1 to TRBJ1-3, with D unclear. Germline loops: CDR1 SQVTM, CDR2 ANQGSEA. Trimming shortened V by 2 bases and J by 4 bases, and 6 bases separated the two germline ends. The CDR3 runs 12 residues. The CDR3 nucleotides are TGCAGCGTTGAATCGTTGGGAAACACCATATATTTT. Protein sequence: CSVESLGNTIYF. Complete variable domain (other parts from reference TRBV29-1 and TRBJ1-3): SAVISQKPSRDICQRGTSLTIQCQVDSQVTMMFWYRQQPGQSLTLIATANQGSEATYESGFVIDKFPISRPNLTFSTLTVSNMSPEDSSIYLCSVESLGNTIYFGEGSWLTVV.

The rearrangement joins TRBV29-1 to TRBJ2-3; no definite D call. Per germline, CDR1 SQVTM and CDR2 ANQGSEA. The CDR3 consists of 15 residues. The germline V and J ends were trimmed by 3 bases and 0 bases, with 13 bases remaining between them. The CDR3 is CSVDGSVTSTDTQYF. Written as DNA, the CDR3 is TGCAGCGTTGATGGGTCGGTAACTAGCACAGATACGCAGTATTTT.

This clonotype was seen more than once but under ten times. The chain couples TRBV7-9 to TRBJ2-5; 10 nucleotides line up with TRBD2. This CDR3 has 15 amino acids. The V and J ends lost 6 bases and 4 bases, in that order; junction bases with no gene match: 8. CDR1 and CDR2 (germline): SEHNR, FQNEAQ (reference sequence). The CDR3 is CASSLSGRLGETQYF. The CDR3 coding sequence is TGTGCCAGCAGTCTTAGCGGGAGGCTGGGAGAGACCCAGTACTTC.